This is a list of T cell receptor beta chains from one sample in a study of tumor and adjacent non-tumor tissue in lung cancer. Using its own MiXCR run on the multiplex PCR reads, TCRdb lists one record per CDR3 protein. The sample records about 76,000 distinct CDR3 sequences, 55% to 70% being singletons. Material for sequencing was lung tumor tissue. The receptors come from a woman in her 70s with non-small cell lung cancer. The CDR3 runs from the conserved cysteine through the conserved F or W. D genes are given only for firm matches. Expanded clones are given a class, and other clones once, few, many or no size at all.

TRBJ2-2 | NA | TRBV24-1 | NA | CTTGTSGSNTGELFF | TGTACCACAGGGACAAGCGGATCGAACACCGGGGAGCTGTTTTTT
TRBJ2-3 | TRBD2 | TRBV12-3/TRBV12-4 | NA | CASSRGLEGTDMQYF | TGTGCCAGCAGCCGCGGACTAGAGGGCACAGATATGCAGTATTTT
TRBJ2-3 | NA | TRBV28 | NA | CASSPESSGATDTQYF | TGTGCCAGCAGCCCCGAGAGTAGCGGAGCCACAGATACGCAGTATTTT
TRBJ2-5 | TRBD2 | TRBV5-5 | few | CAISRAPSGVTGETQYF | TGTGCCATCAGCCGAGCCCCTAGCGGGGTGACAGGCGAGACCCAGTACTTC
TRBJ1-1 | NA | TRBV6-5 | NA | CASRQASWNTEAFF | TGTGCCAGCAGACAGGCTAGTTGGAACACTGAAGCTTTCTTT
TRBJ2-7 | NA | TRBV6-5 | NA | CASSEESSYEQCF | TGTGCCAGCAGTGAGGAGAGCTCCTACGAGCAGTGCTTC
TRBJ2-3 | TRBD2 | TRBV12-3/TRBV12-4 | NA | CVSARGGYTDTQYF | TGTGTCAGTGCCCGGGGGGGGTACACAGATACTCAGTATTTT
TRBJ1-2 | TRBD1 | TRBV6-5 | NA | CTSRRDSTTGSYGYTF | TGTACCAGCAGACGCGACAGCACGACAGGGTCCTATGGCTACACCTTC
TRBJ2-2 | NA | TRBV12-3/TRBV12-4 | NA | CASSSFLSTGELFF | TGTGCTAGCAGTTCCTTCCTTAGCACCGGGGAGCTGTTTTTT
TRBJ1-1 | NA | TRBV29-1 | NA | CSGVGTLYGTEAFF | TGCAGCGGGGTAGGGACACTATACGGGACTGAAGCCTTCTTT
TRBJ2-6 | NA | TRBV7-9 | few | CASSPGLGANVLTF | TGTGCCAGCAGCCCCGGACTTGGGGCCAACGTCCTGACTTTC
TRBJ2-3 | TRBD2 | TRBV6-5 | NA | CASRLTISGRDTDTQYF | TGTGCCAGCAGACTCACTATTAGCGGGAGGGACACAGATACGCAGTATTTT
TRBJ1-1 | NA | TRBV6-6 | NA | CASKSSKGRNSEAFF | TGTGCCAGCAAGTCTAGCAAGGGGCGGAACAGTGAAGCTTTCTTT
TRBJ2-7 | TRBD2 | TRBV29-1 | NA | CSVRTSDSYEQYF | TGCAGCGTTAGGACTAGCGACTCCTATGAGCAGTACTTC
TRBJ1-3 | NA | TRBV15 | NA | CATSQQGLSGNTIYF | TGTGCCACCAGTCAACAAGGACTTTCTGGAAACACCATATATTTT
TRBJ1-5 | TRBD1 | TRBV6-6 | NA | CASTSDRGRMGNQPQHF | TGTGCCAGTACAAGTGACAGGGGGCGTATGGGCAATCAGCCCCAGCATTTT
TRBJ1-2 | NA | TRBV6-5 | NA | CASSYSSPPSYGYTF | TGTGCGAGCAGTTACTCGAGTCCTCCTTCTTATGGCTACACCTTC
TRBJ2-3 | NA | TRBV6-2/TRBV6-3 | NA | CASSYSILDSTDTQYF | TGTGCCAGCAGTTACTCGATACTAGATTCCACAGATACGCAGTATTTT
TRBJ2-7 | NA | TRBV5-5 | many | CASSSGLSREWSYEQYF | TGTGCCAGCAGTTCGGGCCTTAGTCGAGAGTGGAGCTACGAGCAGTACTTC
TRBJ2-1 | NA | TRBV12-3/TRBV12-4 | NA | CATSIAEVGYEQFF | TGTGCCACTTCGATAGCGGAAGTTGGATATGAGCAGTTCTTC
TRBJ2-1 | NA | TRBV12-3/TRBV12-4 | once | CASRSGPAESNEQSF | TGTGCCAGCAGGTCGGGACCAGCGGAGTCCAATGAGCAATCCTTC
TRBJ1-6 | TRBD1 | TRBV11-2 | once | CASSFGTGVGSPLHF | TGTGCCAGCAGCTTTGGGACAGGGGTAGGATCACCCCTCCACTTT
TRBJ2-1 | TRBD1 | TRBV5-5 | NA | CASSPPTGSAYNEQFF | TGTGCCAGCAGTCCACCGACAGGGAGTGCTTACAATGAGCAGTTCTTC
TRBJ1-2 | NA | TRBV29-1 | NA | CSVGEDRYGYTF | TGCAGCGTGGGTGAAGACCGGTATGGCTACACCTTC
TRBJ2-3 | TRBD1 | TRBV29-1 | NA | CSVEDTGTGPPDTHYF | TGCAGCGTTGAAGACACCGGGACAGGCCCCCCGGATACACATTATTTT
TRBJ1-2 | NA | TRBV29-1 | NA | CSVGQGTGNGCTF | NA
TRBJ2-3 | NA | TRBV10-1 | NA | CASSGTWGEDTQYF | TGCGCCAGCAGCGGGACATGGGGCGAAGATACGCAGTATTTT
TRBJ2-1 | NA | TRBV11-1 | few | CAGSYPSRGEQFF | TGTGCCGGCAGTTACCCTTCCCGTGGTGAGCAGTTCTTC
TRBJ2-7 | NA | TRBV6-6 | NA | CASSLPVKHEQYF | TGTGCCAGCAGCTTGCCAGTCAAACACGAGCAGTACTTC
TRBJ2-1 | NA | TRBV4-2 | once | CASSQAPGPHNEQFF | TGTGCCAGCAGCCAAGCCCCGGGGCCCCACAATGAGCAGTTCTTC
TRBJ1-5 | NA | TRBV5-1 | NA | CASRTDLNQPQHF | TGCGCCAGCAGAACAGATCTCAATCAGCCCCAGCATTTT
TRBJ2-2 | TRBD1 | TRBV12-3/TRBV12-4 | NA | CASSLRQGGTGEMFF | TGTGCCAGCAGTTTAAGACAGGGGGGGACCGGAGAGATGTTTTTC
TRBJ2-1 | NA | TRBV6-6 | few | CASSYGLEKSYNEQSF | TGTGCCAGCAGTTACGGTCTGGAAAAGTCCTACAATGAGCAGTCCTTC
TRBJ2-1 | TRBD2 | TRBV6-1 | NA | CASRVRGLAPAGSYNGRFF | TGTGCCAGCAGGGTCCGGGGACTAGCGCCGGCCGGCTCCTACAATGGGCGGTTCTTC
TRBJ2-2 | NA | TRBV28 | many | CASNPGSNTGELFF | TGTGCCAGCAATCCGGGTTCGAACACCGGGGAGCTGTTTTTT
TRBJ1-6 | NA | TRBV29-1 | NA | CSVATGRNSPLHF | TGCAGCGTTGCGACAGGCCGAAATTCACCTCTCCACTTT
TRBJ2-5 | NA | TRBV7-8 | NA | CASNLGQETQHF | TGTGCCAGCAACCTAGGGCAAGAGACCCAGCACTTC
TRBJ2-3 | NA | TRBV5-4 | NA | CASSGRGRSADTRYF | TGTGCCAGCAGCGGACGGGGCAGGAGCGCAGATACGCGGTATTTT